This T cell receptor beta chain derives from a study of T cell responses to AZD1222 COVID-19 vaccine. Study results and caveats: Sampling captured repertoires only after the peak T cell response. Donors were mostly white British, more females; clonal diversity possibly underestimated. Breadth and depth of Spike-specific TCRs rose after two AZD1222 doses.

Analyses pooled second doses at about 4 or about 12 weeks. In germline, CDR1 is SEHNR, CDR2 FQNEAQ (reference sequence). The ends were cut back, 4 bases at V and 4 bases at J, with 14 bases in the middle. The CDR3 extends over 15 amino acids. For this clone: Its antigen remains unidentified.

Produced via immunoSEQ multiplex PCR; TCRdb's table is partial and in-frame only. The sample records some 140,000 clones, 89% being singletons. The source of this sequence is an adult who received the AZD1222 COVID-19 vaccine. The sample was peripheral blood, taken 28 days after the second AZD1222 dose. V usage is TRBV7-9 and J usage is TRBJ2-1; TRBD1 is a possible D gene (5 bases). Written as DNA, the CDR3 is TGTGCCAGCAGCTCTACAGGCGGCCTTTACAATGAGCAGTTCTTC. It codes for CASSSTGGLYNEQFF.